The sequence of this T cell receptor (beta chain) was determined in a study of shared clonotypes between healthy human individuals. About the research overall: Per donor, three plates held CD4 naive cells, three held CD4 memory, two held CD8 naive and one held CD8 memory.

Notes on this clone: Its cognate antigen is unknown.

The method was immunoSEQ multiplex PCR; TCRdb's version includes in-frame clones alone and lacks a portion of them. This sample carries about 2 million clones, roughly 94% of them seen once, and the ten largest clones take 0.13%. This CDR3 spans 14 amino acids. The germline gives CDR1 MNHEY, CDR2 SVGAGI. Trimming cost V 5 bases and J 6 bases, with 17 bases left between them. Study results and caveats: The study found 4.5% to 5% of naive CD4 clonotypes shared across four donors.

Only Caucasian adults living in Nashville, Tennessee made up the donor group. This sequence was found in a young man in good health. Source material: naive CD4+ T cells sorted from blood. Subset noted: CD45RA+ positively selected. V gene TRBV6-5 combines with J gene TRBJ2-7; D unclear. CDR3: CASSRSWKGSEQYF. As DNA, the CDR3 is TGTGCCAGCAGTAGGTCCTGGAAAGGGTCCGAGCAGTACTTC.